The 30 T cell receptor beta chains reported below all come from one sample, sequenced in a study of T-cell memory formation after mild COVID-19 (dated by TCRdb to about 2021). Libraries were prepared through 5' RACE. The run used an Illumina NovaSeq 6000. Through fastp at Q25 and MiXCR, TCRdb rebuilt clones from the public reads, retaining in-frame beta chains. Rows are combined by CDR3 protein, so each entry shows the most common genes and DNA. The sample records approximately 570,000 distinct CDR3 sequences, approximately 19% of which are singletons. The ten largest clones add up to 9.5% to 15% of the sample. Input material: PBMCs or a T cell subset sorted from them (not recorded which). The receptors come from an adult woman who had mild COVID-19 (a few samples of this study predate the infection). The sample titles of this study are shuffled in the database, so cell type and time point are left out; the donor was told from shared clones.

This clonotype appeared a few times. This rearrangement joins TRBV7-3 to TRBJ2-1, with 9 positions matching TRBD2. Germline V gene lookup returns CDR1 SGHTA and CDR2 FQGTGA. V shed 4 bases and J 5 bases; nucleotides not matched to a gene: 9. The CDR3 contains 16 residues. The CDR3: CASSSLRGGIDNEQFF. The CDR3 region has the DNA TGTGCCAGCAGCTCGTTGCGGGGGGGTATTGACAATGAGCAGTTCTTC.

The J gene is TRBJ1-4, the V gene TRBV7-9; maybe TRBD1 (5 bases). Between the trimmed V and J ends, which lost 5 bases and 0 bases, there was a span of 10 bases. The germline gives CDR1 SEHNR, CDR2 FQNEAQ (reference sequence). CDR3 length: 15 residues. The CDR3 protein is CASSPGTSTNEKLFF. The CDR3 DNA is TGTGCCAGCAGCCCGGGGACCTCAACTAATGAAAAACTGTTTTTT.

The chain uses TRBV20-1 and TRBJ1-6; D gene uncertain. CDR1 and CDR2 from the germline V gene are DFQATT and SNEGSKA (reference sequence). V was shortened by 5 bases and J by 9 bases, with 20 bases between the two germline ends. The CDR3 runs 15 residues. CDR3: CSADPGRDLGSPLHF. The CDR3 DNA follows: TGCAGTGCTGACCCCGGACGGGATTTGGGTTCACCCCTCCACTTT.

This clonotype was seen just once. The chain combines TRBV6-5 with TRBJ1-3; unclear D gene. This CDR3 is built from 14 residues. Deletions cut 0 bases from V and 3 bases from J, with 6 bases between. The germline CDR1 and CDR2 sequences are MNHEY and SVGAGI. CDR3 sequence: CASSYSGGGNTIYF. The CDR3 DNA follows: TGTGCCAGCAGTTACTCAGGTGGTGGAAACACCATATATTTT.

This clonotype was seen a handful of times. This chain joins TRBV12-3 or TRBV12-4 and TRBJ2-5; D is perhaps TRBD1 (6 bases). V was trimmed by 6 bases and J by 5 bases, leaving 28 bases between them. This CDR3 spans 18 amino acids. The CDR3 is CASSPGAKQGFVEETQYF. For the CDR3, the DNA is TGTGCCAGCAGCCCCGGGGCAAAACAGGGCTTCGTGGAGGAGACCCAGTACTTC.

This clonotype showed up just a few times. The gene calls are TRBV5-1 and TRBJ1-4; D unresolved. In germline, CDR1 is SGHRS, CDR2 YFSETQ. Trimming removed 2 bases from V and 0 bases from J, with 8 bases in between. The CDR3 extends over 15 amino acids. This chain's CDR3 is CASSFGTATNEKLFF. CDR3 in DNA: TGCGCCAGCAGCTTTGGAACAGCAACTAATGAAAAACTGTTTTTT.

This sequence joins TRBV12-3 or TRBV12-4 and TRBJ2-1; no clear D. The CDR3 totals 12 residues. Between the trimmed V and J ends, which lost 7 bases and 8 bases, there was a span of 12 bases. This CDR3 reads CASTLGIHEQFF. The CDR3 DNA reads as TGTGCCAGCACCCTCGGTATCCATGAGCAGTTCTTC.

To note about this clonotype: The conserved phenylalanine or tryptophan is not found at the CDR3 terminus, so this likely reflects a read error. V gene TRBV7-2 combines with J gene TRBJ1-1; 8 bases match TRBD1. The CDR3 is 15 amino acids. V gave up 5 bases and J gave up 4 bases; unmatched junction bases: 9. Germline CDR1 SGHTA, CDR2 FQGNSA. Here the CDR3 reads CASSPRQGTGTEAFI. The CDR3 DNA follows: TGTGCCAGCAGCCCCCGACAGGGGACGGGCACTGAAGCTTTCATT.

The chain has TRBV30 and TRBJ1-1; D possibly corresponds to TRBD1 (5 bases). This CDR3 region has 13 residues. Germline V gives CDR1 GTSNPN, CDR2 SVGIG (reference sequence). V was shortened by 6 bases and J by 1 base, with 12 bases between the two germline ends. The CDR3 DNA sequence: TGTGCCTGTCGGAAGACAGAGAACACTGAAGCTTTCTTT. This codes for CACRKTENTEAFF.

This clonotype was seen a few times. This chain connects TRBV5-6 to TRBJ1-1; D not resolved. In germline, CDR1 is SGHDT, CDR2 YYEEEE. The V end was cut by 0 bases, the J end by 0 bases, with 9 bases between. The length of the CDR3 is 15 residues. The CDR3 bases are TGTGCCAGCAGCTTGGTTTACGGTTTGAACACTGAAGCTTTCTTT. Its protein is CASSLVYGLNTEAFF.

This clonotype was counted a few times. As DNA, the CDR3 is TGCGCCAGCAGCTTGACCCTACTTGACAGGGGACACACCGGGGAGCTGTTTTTT. This gives the protein CASSLTLLDRGHTGELFF. The chain carries TRBV5-1 and TRBJ2-2; 8 nucleotides match TRBD1. This CDR3 spans 18 amino acids. Germline V lookup: CDR1 SGHRS, CDR2 YFSETQ. The J segment lost 3 bases and the V segment lost 1 base, leaving 11 bases of the junction unmatched.

The V call is TRBV9, the J call TRBJ2-1; 12 bases fit TRBD2. Looked up from germline, CDR1 is SGDLS and CDR2 is YYNGEE. The CDR3 is made up of 18 amino acids. The junction had 7 bases not matched to a gene; V was cut back by 0 bases and J by 3 bases. CDR3 sequence reads: CASSVGTSGIPSYNEQFF. The CDR3 coding sequence is TGTGCCAGCAGCGTAGGGACTAGCGGGATCCCCAGCTACAATGAGCAGTTCTTC.

The CDR3 DNA is TGTGCCAGCAGCCCGACAGGGTCAACCTCCTACGAGCAGTACTTC. This codes for CASSPTGSTSYEQYF. The rearrangement links TRBV7-9 to TRBJ2-7, with 7 bases matching TRBD1. The CDR3 contains 15 residues. Germline V lookup: CDR1 SEHNR, CDR2 FQNEAQ (reference sequence). With 5 bases clipped from V and 0 bases from J, the junction kept 7 bases outside the gene matches. Filled out from reference TRBV7-9 and TRBJ2-7, the complete variable domain reads DTGVSQNPRHKITKRGQNVTFRCDPISEHNRLYWYRQTLGQGPEFLTYFQNEAQLEKSRLLSDRFSAERPKGSFSTLEIQRTEQGDSAMYLCASSPTGSTSYEQYFGPGTRLTVT.

The genes are TRBV12-3 or TRBV12-4 and TRBJ2-3; 8 positions match TRBD1. Trimming took 5 bases from V and 3 from J; bases not matched to a gene: 13. CDR3 length equals 17 residues. In DNA form, the CDR3 reads TGTGCCAGCAGTCTGTCGTTGTACAGGGGGGTTACAGATACGCAGTATTTT. This translates into CASSLSLYRGVTDTQYF.

The V call is TRBV25-1, the J call TRBJ2-3, with D possibly matching TRBD1 (5 bases). In germline, CDR1 is MGHDK, CDR2 SYGVNS. V lost 1 base to trimming and J lost 2 bases, with 16 bases between them. The CDR3 consists of 17 residues. Here the CDR3 reads CASSELRQGRVTDTQYF. CDR3 sequence (DNA): TGTGCCAGCAGTGAATTACGGCAGGGTAGAGTCACAGATACGCAGTATTTT.

The V call is TRBV5-1, the J call TRBJ2-7; 7 nucleotides agree with TRBD1. This CDR3 region has 14 residues. Germline trimming cut 7 bases from V and 2 bases from J; bases unmatched to any gene: 9. The germline V gene encodes CDR1 SGHRS and CDR2 YFSETQ. The CDR3 DNA reads TGCGCCAGCTCGGGACAGACGGGCCCCTACGAGCAGTACTTC. This codes for CASSGQTGPYEQYF.

The chain recombines TRBV3-1 with TRBJ2-3, with 8 bases matching TRBD1. CDR3 size: 15 residues. V was clipped by 4 bases and J by 2 bases; unmatched bases: 5. Germline V gene sequence: CDR1 LGHDT, CDR2 YNNKEL (reference sequence). Here the CDR3 DNA reads TGTGCCAGCAGCCCCAGGGGGCTCGACACAGATACGCAGTATTTT. Its translation: CASSPRGLDTDTQYF.

This clonotype was detected a few times. The chain employs TRBV20-1 and TRBJ2-1; possibly TRBD2 for D (6 bases). The V end was cut by 0 bases, the J end by 6 bases, with 27 bases between. The CDR3 is made up of 19 amino acids. Germline V gives CDR1 DFQATT, CDR2 SNEGSKA (reference sequence). CDR3 in amino acids: CSARDDWGVEDYRVNEQFF. The CDR3 DNA sequence: TGCAGTGCTAGAGATGACTGGGGGGTGGAGGACTACCGGGTCAATGAGCAGTTCTTC.

This clonotype turned up a few times. This chain uses TRBV5-1 with TRBJ2-7; 7 bases match TRBD1. The germline CDR1 and CDR2 sequences are SGHRS and YFSETQ. CDR3 size: 13 residues. The ends lost 0 bases at V and 7 bases at J; junction bases unmatched: 4. Here the CDR3 reads CASSLGRGLEQYF. CDR3 in DNA: TGCGCCAGCAGCTTGGGCAGGGGGTTGGAGCAGTACTTC. Filled out from reference TRBV5-1 and TRBJ2-7, the complete variable domain reads KAGVTQTPRYLIKTRGQQVTLSCSPISGHRSVSWYQQTPGQGLQFLFEYFSETQRNKGNFPGRFSGRQFSNSRSEMNVSTLELGDSALYLCASSLGRGLEQYFGPGTRLTVT.

The sample holds a few counts of this clonotype. The CDR3 sequence: CSASRLAVTDTQYF. The CDR3 DNA reads TGCAGTGCTAGTAGACTAGCGGTCACAGATACGCAGTATTTT. This chain uses TRBV20-1 with TRBJ2-3; 9 bases agree with TRBD2. Germline V lookup: CDR1 DFQATT, CDR2 SNEGSKA (reference sequence). The CDR3 is 14 amino acids. V lost 3 bases, J lost 2 bases, and 3 bases stayed unmatched.

This clonotype was detected only a few times. CDR3 protein: CASSIRTSDLYYEQYF. In DNA, the CDR3 is TGTGCCAGCAGCATTCGGACTAGCGACCTCTACTACGAGCAGTACTTC. The chain carries TRBV5-5 and TRBJ2-7; 9 bases agree with TRBD2. The germline gives CDR1 SGHKS, CDR2 YYEKEE (reference sequence). This CDR3 is built from 16 residues. After removal of 4 bases from V and 3 bases from J, the junction contained 11 bases not matched to a gene. Using reference TRBV5-5 and TRBJ2-7 for the parts outside the CDR3, the full variable domain is DAGVTQSPTHLIKTRGQQVTLRCSPISGHKSVSWYQQVLGQGPQFIFQYYEKEERGRGNFPDRFSARQFPNYSSELNVNALLLGDSALYLCASSIRTSDLYYEQYFGPGTRLTVT.

This sequence joins TRBV9 and TRBJ1-2; D call uncertain. CDR1 is SGDLS and CDR2 is YYNGEE in the germline V gene. The CDR3 sequence is 14 residues long. The V gene lost 5 bases and the J gene lost 6 bases, with 17 bases spanning the gap. CDR3 coding DNA: TGTGCCAGCAGGGGATGGGGTTTTTCGGATGGCTACACCTTC. Translation gives CASRGWGFSDGYTF.

V is TRBV20-1 and J is TRBJ2-3; D gene unclear. Trimming left V 6 bases short and J 1 base short, with 11 bases between. Germline loops: CDR1 DFQATT, CDR2 SNEGSKA (reference sequence). The CDR3 loop spans 13 amino acids. Here the CDR3 DNA reads TGCAGTGCCGGGCCCGAGGGCACAGATACGCAGTATTTT. Translating gives CSAGPEGTDTQYF.

This rearrangement joins TRBV5-1 to TRBJ1-1; the D is unclear. The V end lost 5 bases, the J end lost 0 bases, and 11 bases lay between the germline ends. From germline, CDR1 is SGHRS and CDR2 YFSETQ. The CDR3 runs to 14 residues. This CDR3 reads CASSPVPLNTEAFF. In nucleotides, the CDR3 is TGCGCCAGCAGTCCCGTACCCCTGAACACTGAAGCTTTCTTT.

V is TRBV3-1 and J is TRBJ1-2; D perhaps matches TRBD1 (5 bases). The germline gives CDR1 LGHDT, CDR2 YNNKEL (reference sequence). V was cut by 4 bases and J by 1 base, with 16 bases left in between. This CDR3 is built from 16 residues. CDR3 residues: CASSRRGVGVNYGYTF. The CDR3 DNA sequence: TGTGCCAGCAGCCGTCGAGGGGTCGGTGTTAACTATGGCTACACCTTC.

The rearrangement links TRBV5-1 to TRBJ1-1; D might be TRBD1 (5 bases). Trimming stripped 0 bases from V and 8 bases from J, with 14 bases between. Germline V lookup: CDR1 SGHRS, CDR2 YFSETQ. The CDR3 length is 14 residues. CDR3 loop: CASSLAGRPREAFF. As DNA, the CDR3 is TGCGCCAGCAGCTTGGCAGGGCGGCCCCGCGAAGCTTTCTTT.

The chain employs TRBV6-1 and TRBJ1-5, with D unresolved. The ends were cut back, 3 bases at V and 6 bases at J, with 15 bases in the middle. There are 15 residues in the CDR3. The germline CDR1 and CDR2 sequences are MNHNS and SASEGT. The chain's CDR3 is CASSDREVLSQPQHF. CDR3 DNA: TGTGCCAGCAGTGATCGTGAGGTGTTGAGTCAGCCCCAGCATTTT.

The chain has TRBV6-5 and TRBJ1-2; D not certain. Germline V gene lookup returns CDR1 MNHEY and CDR2 SVGAGI. This CDR3 comprises 12 residues. Between the trimmed V and J ends, which lost 4 bases and 8 bases, there was a span of 11 bases. The CDR3 is CASSSIAGGYTF. In DNA form, the CDR3 reads TGTGCCAGCAGTTCAATTGCAGGAGGCTACACCTTC.

The chain combines TRBV6-5 with TRBJ1-4; D is possibly TRBD1 (6 bases). Trimming removed 5 bases at V and 7 bases at J, with 14 bases between. This CDR3 spans 14 amino acids. Looked up from germline, CDR1 is MNHEY and CDR2 is SVGAGI. In nucleotides, the CDR3 is TGTGCCAGCAGTGCCTACCAGGGGTTTGAAAAACTGTTTTTT. Its protein product is CASSAYQGFEKLFF.

The chain uses TRBV14 and TRBJ2-7, with D perhaps given as TRBD1 or TRBD2 (5 bases each). Germline V gives CDR1 SGHDN, CDR2 FVKESK. The CDR3 is made up of 15 amino acids. V was trimmed by 4 bases and J by 0 bases, leaving 13 bases between them. CDR3 loop: CASSPGGGFSYEQYF. In nucleotides, the CDR3 is TGTGCCAGCAGCCCAGGTGGGGGATTCTCCTACGAGCAGTACTTC. Looking up the rest from reference TRBV14 and TRBJ2-7 gives the full variable domain: EAGVTQFPSHSVIEKGQTVTLRCDPISGHDNLYWYRRVMGKEIKFLLHFVKESKQDESGMPNNRFLAERTGGTYSTLKVQPAELEDSGVYFCASSPGGGFSYEQYFGPGTRLTVT.